The 17 T cell receptor beta chains reported below all come from one sample, sequenced in a study of OX40 agonist ivuxolimab in advanced cancers. Using immunoSEQ multiplex PCR, the repertoire was profiled, and TCRdb retains in-frame clones only, with some absent. In the table there are tens of thousands of clones, approximately 90% of which are singletons. The sample in question was CD4+ or CD8+ T cells sorted from blood, obtained in a trial of the OX40 agonist ivuxolimab. All receptors come from an adult with an advanced solid tumor such as melanoma, head and neck, liver or kidney cancer.

The rearrangement joins TRBV30 to TRBJ1-4, with TRBD1 identical over 9 bases. The CDR3 has 14 amino acids. Germline values: CDR1 GTSNPN, CDR2 SVGIG (reference sequence). Trimming removed 3 bases from V and 8 bases from J; junction bases left unmatched: 7. The CDR3 DNA sequence: TGTGCCTGGAGGAAGGGACAGGGAACGGAAAAACTGTTTTTT. It translates to CAWRKGQGTEKLFF.

The rearrangement uses TRBV7-9 and TRBJ2-3; TRBD1 agrees at 11 bases. From germline, CDR1 is SEHNR and CDR2 FQNEAQ (reference sequence). Germline trimming cut 6 bases from V and 5 bases from J; bases unmatched to any gene: 13. This CDR3 is 17 amino acids long. This CDR3 reads CASRDYGQGASGDTQYF. The CDR3 coding sequence is TGTGCCAGCAGAGACTATGGACAGGGGGCTTCAGGAGATACGCAGTATTTT.

This clone was detected only once. This chain connects TRBV15 to TRBJ2-7, with D maybe TRBD1 (5 bases). The CDR3 spans 18 residues. In germline, CDR1 is LNHNV, CDR2 YYDKDF (reference sequence). V was cut by 0 bases and J by 2 bases, with 20 bases left in between. DNA for the CDR3: TGTGCCACCAGCAGAGACTATCTCATCGGGCAGGGAACCTACGAGCAGTACTTC. Residues: CATSRDYLIGQGTYEQYF. Using reference TRBV15 and TRBJ2-7 for the parts outside the CDR3, the full variable domain is DAMVIQNPRYQVTQFGKPVTLSCSQTLNHNVMYWYQQKSSQAPKLLFHYYDKDFNNEADTPDNFQSRRPNTSFCFLDIRSPGLGDTAMYLCATSRDYLIGQGTYEQYFGPGTRLTVT.

The V call is TRBV7-9, the J call TRBJ1-2; D may be TRBD1 (5 bases). Germline V gene data show CDR1 as SEHNR and CDR2 as FQNEAQ (reference sequence). The CDR3 has 12 amino acids. The ends were cut back, 5 bases at V and 4 bases at J, with 8 bases in the middle. The CDR3 DNA is TGTGCCAGCAGCAACAGGACCTATGGCTACACCTTC. Amino acids: CASSNRTYGYTF.

The chain uses TRBV28 and TRBJ1-6; D uncertain. The germline V and J ends were trimmed by 8 bases and 10 bases, with 9 bases remaining between them. The CDR3 loop spans 11 amino acids. CDR1 is MDHEN and CDR2 is SYDVKM in the germline V gene. The CDR3 nucleotides read TGTGCCAGCGGCTTGACATCACCCCTCCACTTT. It codes for CASGLTSPLHF.

This chain uses TRBV29-1 with TRBJ2-6; D remains unclear. This CDR3 has 12 residues. V lost 4 bases and J 1 base, leaving 2 bases between the germline ends. The V gene's germline CDR1 is SQVTM and CDR2 ANQGSEA. DNA for the CDR3: TGCAGCGTTGTGTCTGGGGCCAACGTCCTGACTTTC. Amino acids: CSVVSGANVLTF.

V is TRBV5-4 and J is TRBJ2-7, with D unclear. The CDR3 runs 11 residues. The V end was cut by 0 bases, the J end by 4 bases, with 2 bases between. Germline V gives CDR1 SGHNT, CDR2 YYREEE (reference sequence). The CDR3 sequence: CASSLEYEQYF. In nucleotides, the CDR3 is TGTGCCAGCAGCTTGGAGTACGAGCAGTACTTC.

Only one count was recorded for this clone. CDR3 sequence reads: CAWSPRGWVEKLFF. CDR3 bases: TGTGCCTGGAGTCCCCGAGGCTGGGTGGAAAAACTGTTTTTT. The V and J genes are TRBV30 and TRBJ1-4; D remains ambiguous. Germline CDR1 and CDR2: GTSNPN and SVGIG (reference sequence). The V gene lost 2 bases and the J gene lost 8 bases, with 15 bases spanning the gap. The CDR3 spans 14 residues. Filled out from reference TRBV30 and TRBJ1-4, the complete variable domain reads SQTIHQWPATLVQPVGSPLSLECTVEGTSNPNLYWYRQAAGRGLQLLFYSVGIGQISSEVPQNLSASRPQDRQFILSSKKLLLSDSGFYLCAWSPRGWVEKLFFGSGTQLSVL.

The chain combines TRBV7-9 with TRBJ2-5; TRBD2 matches 7 bases. The ends lost 5 bases at V and 4 bases at J; junction bases unmatched: 7. The CDR3 runs to 14 residues. Germline lookup yields CDR1 SEHNR and CDR2 FQNEAQ (reference sequence). The CDR3 DNA follows: TGTGCCAGCAGCCATACGGGGGAGGGAGAGACCCAGTACTTC. Protein: CASSHTGEGETQYF. Filled out from reference TRBV7-9 and TRBJ2-5, the complete variable domain reads DTGVSQNPRHKITKRGQNVTFRCDPISEHNRLYWYRQTLGQGPEFLTYFQNEAQLEKSRLLSDRFSAERPKGSFSTLEIQRTEQGDSAMYLCASSHTGEGETQYFGPGTRLLVL.

This chain connects TRBV5-4 to TRBJ1-6, with D maybe TRBD1 (6 bases). Between the trimmed V and J ends, which lost 3 bases and 7 bases, there was a span of 11 bases. Germline V gene data show CDR1 as SGHNT and CDR2 as YYREEE (reference sequence). CDR3 length: 14 amino acids. CDR3 amino acids: CASSSTGGNSPLHF. The DNA for the CDR3 is TGTGCCAGCAGCTCGACAGGCGGAAATTCACCCCTCCACTTT. Using reference TRBV5-4 and TRBJ1-6 for the parts outside the CDR3, the full variable domain is ETGVTQSPTHLIKTRGQQVTLRCSSQSGHNTVSWYQQALGQGPQFIFQYYREEENGRGNFPPRFSGLQFPNYSSELNVNALELDDSALYLCASSSTGGNSPLHFGNGTRLTVT.

This clone has only a few counts. The rearrangement uses TRBV14 and TRBJ1-4; D gene uncertain. V was trimmed by 3 bases and J by 13 bases, leaving 9 bases between them. This CDR3 is built from 11 residues. CDR1 is SGHDN, CDR2 FVKESK, per germline. The CDR3 DNA is TGTGCCAGCAGCCAGGGGATAGCACTGTTTTTT. This sequence encodes CASSQGIALFF.

Worth noting for this clone: Other DNA sequences in this sample translate to the same CDR3. The chain uses TRBV30 and TRBJ2-5, with unresolved D. The CDR3 covers 11 residues. Trimming removed 0 bases from V and 5 bases from J, with 4 bases in between. Per the germline V gene, CDR1 is GTSNPN and CDR2 is SVGIG (reference sequence). This CDR3 is CAWSVAETQYF. CDR3 coding DNA: TGTGCCTGGAGTGTAGCGGAGACCCAGTACTTC.

The chain combines TRBV28 with TRBJ1-1; D not certain. The germline gives CDR1 MDHEN, CDR2 SYDVKM. This CDR3 is 11 amino acids long. V lost 8 bases and J 11 bases, leaving 15 bases between the germline ends. DNA of the CDR3: TGTGCCAGCCATATATCAGGACCTGCTTTCTTT. Protein: CASHISGPAFF.

The table lists this clone with a count of one. The chain combines TRBV5-1 with TRBJ1-6, with 9 positions matching TRBD1. There are 16 residues in the CDR3. The V gene end was trimmed by 0 bases and the J gene end by 10 bases; junction bases not matched to a gene: 8. Germline assignment: CDR1 SGHRS and CDR2 YFSETQ. The CDR3 coding sequence is TGCGCCAGCAGCTTGGAAGAAGGGACAGGGAGGTCACCCCTCCACTTT. It is translated as CASSLEEGTGRSPLHF.

This clone was seen more than once but under ten times. The genes are TRBV2 and TRBJ2-7, with D maybe TRBD1 (6 bases). The ends were cut back, 8 bases at V and 1 base at J, with 9 bases in the middle. Germline V lookup: CDR1 SNHLY, CDR2 FYNNEI. The CDR3 extends over 12 amino acids. The CDR3 DNA reads TGTGCCAGCGGAACAGGGTCCTACGAGCAGTACTTC. This gives the protein CASGTGSYEQYF. Full variable domain (outside the CDR3, taken from reference TRBV2 and TRBJ2-7): EPEVTQTPSHQVTQMGQEVILRCVPISNHLYFYWYRQILGQKVEFLVSFYNNEISEKSEIFDDQFSVERPDGSNFTLKIRSTKLEDSAMYFCASGTGSYEQYFGPGTRLTVT.

This rearrangement joins TRBV19 to TRBJ2-2; the D gene is possibly TRBD2 (6 bases). Germline loops: CDR1 LNHDA, CDR2 SQIVND (reference sequence). V lost 5 bases and J 3 bases, leaving 16 bases between the germline ends. This CDR3 has 16 amino acids. The CDR3 is CASSDRDSKYTGELFF. In nucleotides, the CDR3 is TGTGCCAGTAGTGACCGGGACTCAAAATACACCGGGGAGCTGTTTTTT.

As concerns this clone: This specimen includes other DNA sequences encoding the same CDR3. The chain has TRBV18 and TRBJ2-5; D gene uncertain. This CDR3 spans 11 amino acids. V lost 3 bases and J lost 5, with 4 bases in between. Germline CDR1 is KGHSH and CDR2 is LQKENI. The CDR3 nucleotides read TGTGCCAGCTCACCGACCGAGACCCAGTACTTC. Its protein is CASSPTETQYF.